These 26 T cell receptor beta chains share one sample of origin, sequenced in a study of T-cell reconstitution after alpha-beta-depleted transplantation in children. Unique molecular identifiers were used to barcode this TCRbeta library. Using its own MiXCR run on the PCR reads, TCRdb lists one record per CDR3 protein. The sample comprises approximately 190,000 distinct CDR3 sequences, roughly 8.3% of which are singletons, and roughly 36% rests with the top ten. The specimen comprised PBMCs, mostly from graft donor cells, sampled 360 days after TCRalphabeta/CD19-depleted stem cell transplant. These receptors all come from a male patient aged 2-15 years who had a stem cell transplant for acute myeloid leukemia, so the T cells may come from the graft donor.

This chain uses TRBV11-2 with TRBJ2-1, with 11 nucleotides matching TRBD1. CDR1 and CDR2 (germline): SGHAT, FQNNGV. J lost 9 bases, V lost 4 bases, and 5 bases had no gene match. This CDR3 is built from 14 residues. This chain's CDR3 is CASSSGQGAGEQFF. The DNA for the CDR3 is TGTGCCAGCAGCTCAGGACAGGGGGCGGGTGAGCAGTTCTTC.

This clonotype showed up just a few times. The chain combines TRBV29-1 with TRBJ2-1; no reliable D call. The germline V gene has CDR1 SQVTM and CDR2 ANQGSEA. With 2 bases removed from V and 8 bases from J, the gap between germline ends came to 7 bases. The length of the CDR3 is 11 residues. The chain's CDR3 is CSVERVDEQFF. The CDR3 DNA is TGCAGCGTTGAAAGGGTTGATGAGCAGTTCTTC.

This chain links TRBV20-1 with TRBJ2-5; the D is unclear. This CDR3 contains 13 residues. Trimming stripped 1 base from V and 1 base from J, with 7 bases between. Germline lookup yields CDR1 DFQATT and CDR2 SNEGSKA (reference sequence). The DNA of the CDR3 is TGCAGTGCTAGAGGCCATCTCCAAGAGACCCAGTACTTC. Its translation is CSARGHLQETQYF.

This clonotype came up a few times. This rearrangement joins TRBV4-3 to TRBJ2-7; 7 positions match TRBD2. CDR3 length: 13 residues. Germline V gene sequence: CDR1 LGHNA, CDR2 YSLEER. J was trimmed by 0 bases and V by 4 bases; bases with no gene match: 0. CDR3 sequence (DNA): TGCGCCAGCAGCCGCGGGAGCTCCTACGAGCAGTACTTC. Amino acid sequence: CASSRGSSYEQYF.

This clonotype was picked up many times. The CDR3 DNA sequence: TGCGCCAGCAGCTTGCTGGCGCTGGGAGAGACCCAGTACTTC. Its protein is CASSLLALGETQYF. The chain carries TRBV5-1 and TRBJ2-5, with D uncertain. The CDR3 covers 14 residues. V was clipped by 1 base and J by 4 bases, with 11 bases between them. CDR1 and CDR2 (germline): SGHRS, YFSETQ.

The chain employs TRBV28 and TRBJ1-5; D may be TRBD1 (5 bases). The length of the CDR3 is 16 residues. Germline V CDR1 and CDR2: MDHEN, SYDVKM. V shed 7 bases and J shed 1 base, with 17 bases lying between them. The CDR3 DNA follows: TGTGCCAGCATCTGGGGGGGAGGCCGGAGCAATCAGCCCCAGCATTTT. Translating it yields CASIWGGGRSNQPQHF.

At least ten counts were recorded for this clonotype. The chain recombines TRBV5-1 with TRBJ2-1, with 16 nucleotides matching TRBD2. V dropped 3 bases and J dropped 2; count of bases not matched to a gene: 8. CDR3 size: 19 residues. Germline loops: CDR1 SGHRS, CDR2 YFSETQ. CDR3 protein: CASSSGLAGGPRAYNEQFF. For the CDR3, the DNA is TGCGCCAGCAGCTCGGGACTAGCGGGAGGGCCTAGGGCCTACAATGAGCAGTTCTTC.

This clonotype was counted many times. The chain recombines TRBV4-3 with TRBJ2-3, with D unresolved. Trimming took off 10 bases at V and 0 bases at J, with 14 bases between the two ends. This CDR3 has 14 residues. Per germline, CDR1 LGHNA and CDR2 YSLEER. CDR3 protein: CATSSPGSTDTQYF. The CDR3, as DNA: TGCGCCACCTCGTCCCCCGGGAGCACAGATACGCAGTATTTT.

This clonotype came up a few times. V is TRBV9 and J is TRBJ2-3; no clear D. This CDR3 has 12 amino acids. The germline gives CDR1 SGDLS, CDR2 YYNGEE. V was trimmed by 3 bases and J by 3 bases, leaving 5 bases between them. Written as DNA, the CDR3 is TGTGCCAGCAGCGAGGATACAGATACGCAGTATTTT. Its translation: CASSEDTDTQYF.

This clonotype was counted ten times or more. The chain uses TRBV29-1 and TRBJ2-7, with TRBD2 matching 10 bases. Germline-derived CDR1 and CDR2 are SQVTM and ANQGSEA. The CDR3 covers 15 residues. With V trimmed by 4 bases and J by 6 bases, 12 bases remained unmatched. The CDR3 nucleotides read TGCAGCGTTGCCGTTCTAGCGGGAGTAGAAGGCGAGCAGTACTTC. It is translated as CSVAVLAGVEGEQYF.

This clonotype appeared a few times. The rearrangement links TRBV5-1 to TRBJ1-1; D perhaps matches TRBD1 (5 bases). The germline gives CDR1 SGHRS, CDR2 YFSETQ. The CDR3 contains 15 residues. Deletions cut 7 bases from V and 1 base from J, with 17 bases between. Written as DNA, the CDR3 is TGCGCCAGCGCCCCGTACCGGGGCCCGAACACTGAAGCTTTCTTT. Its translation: CASAPYRGPNTEAFF.

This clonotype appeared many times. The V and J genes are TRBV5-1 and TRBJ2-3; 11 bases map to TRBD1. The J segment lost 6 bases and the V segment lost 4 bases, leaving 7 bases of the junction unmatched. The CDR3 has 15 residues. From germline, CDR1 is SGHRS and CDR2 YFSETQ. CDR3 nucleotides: TGCGCCAGCAGCAAATGGACAGGGGGCTTTGATACGCAGTATTTT. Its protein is CASSKWTGGFDTQYF.

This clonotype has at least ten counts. CDR3 nucleotide sequence: TGTGCCAGCTTCCGGGACCCCGAGAGGGAGCAGTACTTC. Translating gives CASFRDPEREQYF. The chain is built from TRBV18 and TRBJ2-7, with D perhaps being TRBD1 or TRBD2 (5 bases each). The length of the CDR3 is 13 residues. V gave up 7 bases and J gave up 7 bases, with 17 bases separating them. Germline CDR1 is KGHSH and CDR2 is LQKENI.

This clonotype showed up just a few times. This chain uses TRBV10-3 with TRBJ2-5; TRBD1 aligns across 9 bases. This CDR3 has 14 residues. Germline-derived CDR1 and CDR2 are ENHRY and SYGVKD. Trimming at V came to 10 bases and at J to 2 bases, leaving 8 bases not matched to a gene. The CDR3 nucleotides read TGTGCCACCAGACCGGGACAGGGACAAGAGACCCAGTACTTC. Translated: CATRPGQGQETQYF.

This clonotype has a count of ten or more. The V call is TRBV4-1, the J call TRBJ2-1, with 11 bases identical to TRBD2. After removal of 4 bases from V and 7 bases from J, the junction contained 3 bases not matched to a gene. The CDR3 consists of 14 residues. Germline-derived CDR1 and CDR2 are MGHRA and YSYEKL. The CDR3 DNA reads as TGCGCCAGCAGCCTCAGACTAGCGGGGAATGAGCAGTTCTTC. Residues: CASSLRLAGNEQFF.

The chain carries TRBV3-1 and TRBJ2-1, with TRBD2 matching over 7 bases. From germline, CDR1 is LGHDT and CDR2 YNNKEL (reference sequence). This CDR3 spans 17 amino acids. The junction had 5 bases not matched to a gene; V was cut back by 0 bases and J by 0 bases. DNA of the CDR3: TGTGCCAGCAGCCAAGATTTAAGGACTAGCTCCTACAATGAGCAGTTCTTC. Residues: CASSQDLRTSSYNEQFF.

CDR3 nucleotides: TGCGCCAGCAGCTTGGAAACTGCTGAGCAGTTCTTC. Translated: CASSLETAEQFF. The chain has TRBV5-1 and TRBJ2-1, with no clear D. V was cut by 0 bases and J by 9 bases, with 7 bases left in between. Per germline, CDR1 SGHRS and CDR2 YFSETQ. This CDR3 is 12 amino acids long.

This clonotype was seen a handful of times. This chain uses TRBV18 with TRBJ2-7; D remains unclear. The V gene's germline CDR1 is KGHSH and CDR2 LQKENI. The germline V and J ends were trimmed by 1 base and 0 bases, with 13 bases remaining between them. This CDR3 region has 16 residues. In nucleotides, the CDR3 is TGTGCCAGCTCACCACTTGGTCAGGCAAGCTCCTACGAGCAGTACTTC. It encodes CASSPLGQASSYEQYF.

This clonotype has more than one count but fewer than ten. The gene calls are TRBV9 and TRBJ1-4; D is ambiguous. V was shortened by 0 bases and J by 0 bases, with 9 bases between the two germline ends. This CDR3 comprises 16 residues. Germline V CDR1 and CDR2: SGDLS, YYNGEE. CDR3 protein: CASSVGQVTTNEKLFF. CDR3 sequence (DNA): TGTGCCAGCAGCGTAGGGCAGGTTACAACTAATGAAAAACTGTTTTTT. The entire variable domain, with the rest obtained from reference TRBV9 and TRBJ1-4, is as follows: DSGVTQTPKHLITATGQRVTLRCSPRSGDLSVYWYQQSLDQGLQFLIQYYNGEERAKGNILERFSAQQFPDLHSELNLSSLELGDSALYFCASSVGQVTTNEKLFFGSGTQLSVL.

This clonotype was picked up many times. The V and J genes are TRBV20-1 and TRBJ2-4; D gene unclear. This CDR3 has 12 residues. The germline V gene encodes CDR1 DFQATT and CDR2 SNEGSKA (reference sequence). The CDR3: CTLGLAKNIQYF. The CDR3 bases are TGCACTTTGGGTCTAGCCAAAAACATTCAGTACTTC.

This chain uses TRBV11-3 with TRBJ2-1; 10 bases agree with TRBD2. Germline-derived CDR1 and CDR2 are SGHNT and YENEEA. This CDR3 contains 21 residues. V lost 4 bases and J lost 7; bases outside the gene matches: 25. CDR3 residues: CASSSTKLAGRFGRGLNEQFF. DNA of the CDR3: TGTGCCAGCAGCTCGACCAAACTAGCGGGGAGGTTCGGGCGTGGGTTAAATGAGCAGTTCTTC. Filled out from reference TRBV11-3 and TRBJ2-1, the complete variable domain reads EAGVVQSPRYKIIEKKQPVAFWCNPISGHNTLYWYLQNLGQGPELLIRYENEEAVDDSQLPKDRFSAERLKGVDSTLKIQPAELGDSAVYLCASSSTKLAGRFGRGLNEQFFGPGTRLTVL.

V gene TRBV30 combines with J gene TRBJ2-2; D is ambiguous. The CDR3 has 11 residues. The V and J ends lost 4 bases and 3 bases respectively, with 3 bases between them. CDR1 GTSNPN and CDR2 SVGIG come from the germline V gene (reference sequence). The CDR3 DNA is TGTGCCTGGATGTACACCGGGGAGCTGTTTTTT. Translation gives CAWMYTGELFF.

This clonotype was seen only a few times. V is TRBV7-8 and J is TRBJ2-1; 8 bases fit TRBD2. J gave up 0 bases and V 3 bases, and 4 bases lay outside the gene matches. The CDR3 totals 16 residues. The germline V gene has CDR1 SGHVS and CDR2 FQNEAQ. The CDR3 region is CASSFSSGVSYNEQFF. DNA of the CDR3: TGTGCCAGCAGCTTTAGTAGCGGGGTCTCCTACAATGAGCAGTTCTTC.

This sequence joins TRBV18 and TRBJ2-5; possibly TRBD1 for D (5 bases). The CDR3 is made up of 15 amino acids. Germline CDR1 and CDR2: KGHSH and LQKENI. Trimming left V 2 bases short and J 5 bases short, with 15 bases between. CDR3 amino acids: CASSPRRAQGETQYF. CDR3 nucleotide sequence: TGTGCCAGCTCACCAAGACGGGCTCAGGGTGAGACCCAGTACTTC.

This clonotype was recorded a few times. CDR3 loop: CASSSQVDMNTEAFF. The CDR3 DNA reads as TGTGCCAGCAGCTCCCAGGTGGACATGAACACTGAAGCTTTCTTT. The V and J genes are TRBV7-6 and TRBJ1-1, with a tentative D call TRBD1 (5 bases). The V end lost 4 bases, the J end lost 0 bases, and 12 bases lay between the germline ends. This CDR3 is built from 15 residues. Germline-derived CDR1 and CDR2 are SGHVS and FNYEAQ. The complete variable domain, with remaining parts taken from reference TRBV7-6 and TRBJ1-1, reads GAGVSQSPRYKVTKRGQDVALRCDPISGHVSLYWYRQALGQGPEFLTYFNYEAQQDKSGLPNDRFSAERPEGSISTLTIQRTEQRDSAMYRCASSSQVDMNTEAFFGQGTRLTVV.

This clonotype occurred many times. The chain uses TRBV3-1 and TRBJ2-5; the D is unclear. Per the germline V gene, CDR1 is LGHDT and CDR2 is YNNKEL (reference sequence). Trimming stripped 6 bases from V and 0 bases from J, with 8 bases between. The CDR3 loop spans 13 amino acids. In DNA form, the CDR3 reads TGTGCCAGCAGTCGGCTACACCAAGAGACCCAGTACTTC. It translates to CASSRLHQETQYF.